This TCR beta chain originates from a study of beta chain features in type 1 diabetes. Study conclusions and caveats: A PCR bias possibly favoring shorter templates would apply equally to patients and controls.

CDR1 and CDR2 from the germline V gene are SEHNR and FQNEAQ (reference sequence). V trimming: 5 bases; J trimming: 2 bases; junction bases outside the gene matches: 2. The CDR3 length is 15 residues. It was via CD45RO/CCR7/CD25/CD127/CD95/CD27 that CD4+ naive, central memory, regulatory and stem cell-like memory cells were sorted. Every bit of the isolated RNA underwent reverse transcription, so sequencing read expressed TCRB transcripts. Mean read depth for naive, central memory and regulatory T cell samples was approximately 3.57 million reads. Assay: immunoSEQ multiplex PCR; the TCRdb copy retains only in-frame clones and omits some. The sample consists of some 330,000 clones, about 10% of them appearing once. This clone has only a few counts. Its antigen is not identified.

Sequencing input: naive CD4+ T cells from blood. This sequence joins TRBV7-9 and TRBJ1-4, with 10 nucleotides matching TRBD1. This TCR derives from a woman in her twenties or thirties in good health. CDR3 in amino acids: CASSPGQGTNEKLFF. CDR3 DNA: TGTGCCAGCAGCCCGGGACAGGGGACTAATGAAAAACTGTTTTTT.